The 30 T cell receptor beta chains below all came from one sample that was sequenced in a study of blood T cell repertoires in COVID-19. Sequencing was performed with immunoSEQ multiplex PCR; in TCRdb, only in-frame clones are kept and a portion is missing. The profile covers fewer than 110,000 clones, with 70% to 90% appearing a single time and about 5.3% taken by the ten largest. Sequenced sample: peripheral blood. The receptors stem from a man between 40 and 49 years old with active or convalescent COVID-19.

V is TRBV6-2 or TRBV6-3 and J is TRBJ2-7; 10 nucleotides match TRBD2. The length of the CDR3 is 14 residues. V was clipped by 5 bases and J by 3 bases; unmatched bases: 4. Germline lookup yields CDR1 MNHEY and CDR2 SVGEGT. The chain's CDR3 is CASSRSGRVYEQYF. CDR3 bases: TGTGCCAGCAGTCGAAGCGGGAGGGTCTACGAGCAGTACTTC.

The chain combines TRBV6-6 with TRBJ1-2; D perhaps matches TRBD1 (6 bases). V was cut by 4 bases and J by 8 bases, with 14 bases left in between. Germline V gene lookup returns CDR1 MNHNY and CDR2 SVGAGI (reference sequence). This CDR3 contains 13 residues. The CDR3, as DNA: TGTGCCAGCAGTTTCACAGGGTATGACGGCTACACCTTC. Translating gives CASSFTGYDGYTF.

The rearrangement links TRBV6-5 to TRBJ1-1; the match to TRBD1 covers 7 bases. Germline CDR1 and CDR2: MNHEY and SVGAGI. The CDR3 sequence is 14 residues long. Trimming cost V 8 bases and J 0 bases; bases outside gene matches: 6. The CDR3 sequence is CASGRTGLNTEAFF. CDR3 sequence (DNA): TGTGCCAGCGGCAGGACAGGCCTGAACACTGAAGCTTTCTTT.

Here the CDR3 DNA reads TGTGCCAGCAGCCCACGACAGGGGGCCCAGCCCCAGCATTTT. Translated: CASSPRQGAQPQHF. The rearrangement uses TRBV7-2 and TRBJ1-5; TRBD1 aligns across 10 bases. J lost 7 bases, V lost 5 bases, and 5 bases had no gene match. The germline gives CDR1 SGHTA, CDR2 FQGNSA. The CDR3 loop spans 14 amino acids. Full variable domain (rest looked up from reference TRBV7-2 and TRBJ1-5): GAGVSQSPSNKVTEKGKDVELRCDPISGHTALYWYRQSLGQGLEFLIYFQGNSAPDKSGLPSDRFSAERTGGSVSTLTIQRTQQEDSAVYLCASSPRQGAQPQHFGDGTRLSIL.

The chain is built from TRBV24-1 and TRBJ2-1; possibly TRBD2 for D (5 bases). From germline, CDR1 is KGHDR and CDR2 SFDVKD. Trimming shortened V by 4 bases and J by 1 base, and 7 bases separated the two germline ends. CDR3 length: 14 residues. The CDR3 loop is CATSESGSYNEQFF. In DNA, the CDR3 is TGTGCCACCAGTGAATCGGGGTCCTACAATGAGCAGTTCTTC.

This rearrangement joins TRBV5-1 to TRBJ1-1; 9 bases line up with TRBD1. The CDR3 runs to 14 residues. Losses at the gene ends were 4 bases for V and 4 bases for J; bases not matched to a gene: 5. CDR1 and CDR2 (germline): SGHRS, YFSETQ. CDR3 sequence reads: CASSTTGGGTEAFF. The CDR3 region has the DNA TGCGCCAGCAGCACTACAGGGGGCGGCACTGAAGCTTTCTTT.

This chain uses TRBV4-1 with TRBJ2-1; D is unclear. The V and J ends lost 3 bases and 7 bases respectively, with 10 bases between them. CDR3 length: 13 residues. CDR1 and CDR2 from the germline V gene are MGHRA and YSYEKL. The CDR3 loop is CASSHPARNEQFF. CDR3 coding DNA: TGCGCCAGCAGCCATCCTGCGAGGAATGAGCAGTTCTTC.

The rearrangement joins TRBV6-2 or TRBV6-3 to TRBJ2-7, with 11 bases identical to TRBD2. The germline CDR1 and CDR2 sequences are MNHEY and SVGEGT. The CDR3 is 20 residues long. V shed 0 bases and J 0 bases; nucleotides not matched to a gene: 13. The CDR3 DNA reads as TGTGCCAGCAGTTACTCAAGTGGAGCTAGCGGGAGGAAACCCTCCTACGAGCAGTACTTC. Translated, it gives CASSYSSGASGRKPSYEQYF.

This clone occurred once. V gene TRBV23-1 combines with J gene TRBJ1-1, with D perhaps matching TRBD1 (5 bases). TRBV23-1 is assigned to the ORF class and has an uncertain function. The V gene lost 4 bases and the J gene lost 8 bases, with 20 bases spanning the gap. The CDR3 extends over 15 amino acids. The CDR3 spells CASSPNTLWGREAFF. In DNA, the CDR3 is TGCGCCAGCAGTCCCAATACATTGTGGGGCAGGGAAGCTTTCTTT.

The chain couples TRBV2 to TRBJ2-5; maybe TRBD2 (5 bases). Per the germline V gene, CDR1 is SNHLY and CDR2 is FYNNEI. Between the trimmed V and J ends, which lost 3 bases and 5 bases, there was a span of 7 bases. The CDR3 is made up of 12 amino acids. This CDR3 is CASSDGLETQYF. As DNA, the CDR3 is TGTGCCAGCAGTGATGGACTGGAGACCCAGTACTTC.

J is TRBJ2-3 and V is TRBV7-2; maybe TRBD2 (6 bases). Germline V gene data show CDR1 as SGHTA and CDR2 as FQGNSA. The V and J ends lost 7 bases and 3 bases respectively, with 20 bases between them. The length of the CDR3 is 16 residues. This CDR3 reads CASKEGGPLRTDTQYF. The CDR3, as DNA: TGTGCCAGCAAGGAGGGCGGGCCCCTAAGGACAGATACGCAGTATTTT. The whole variable domain, filled in from reference TRBV7-2 and TRBJ2-3, reads GAGVSQSPSNKVTEKGKDVELRCDPISGHTALYWYRQSLGQGLEFLIYFQGNSAPDKSGLPSDRFSAERTGGSVSTLTIQRTQQEDSAVYLCASKEGGPLRTDTQYFGPGTRLTVL.

The chain employs TRBV12-3 or TRBV12-4 and TRBJ1-1; D perhaps matches TRBD1 (6 bases). Trimming stripped 5 bases from V and 8 bases from J, with 15 bases between. The CDR3 loop spans 13 amino acids. This CDR3 reads CASSNIGQSEAFF. The CDR3, as DNA: TGTGCCAGCAGTAACATCGGACAGTCGGAAGCTTTCTTT.

This chain joins TRBV9 and TRBJ2-7, with 8 nucleotides matching TRBD2. V lost 2 bases, J lost 5 bases, and 9 bases stayed unmatched. CDR1 is SGDLS and CDR2 is YYNGEE in the germline V gene. This CDR3 is built from 15 residues. The DNA for the CDR3 is TGTGCCAGCAGCGTCCAAGCGGGAGAGTACGACGAGCAGTACTTC. Its translation is CASSVQAGEYDEQYF. Filled out from reference TRBV9 and TRBJ2-7, the complete variable domain reads DSGVTQTPKHLITATGQRVTLRCSPRSGDLSVYWYQQSLDQGLQFLIQYYNGEERAKGNILERFSAQQFPDLHSELNLSSLELGDSALYFCASSVQAGEYDEQYFGPGTRLTVT.

The chain is built from TRBV7-3 and TRBJ2-2; D not resolved. The CDR3 sequence is 13 residues long. The germline V and J ends were trimmed by 5 bases and 1 base, with 5 bases remaining between them. Germline V gives CDR1 SGHTA, CDR2 FQGTGA. DNA of the CDR3: TGTGCCAGCAGCGGCAAGAACACCGGGGAGCTGTTTTTT. Its protein product is CASSGKNTGELFF.

V and J are TRBV7-9 and TRBJ2-7; weak D call: TRBD1 (5 bases). This CDR3 has 12 amino acids. The V end was cut by 4 bases, the J end by 6 bases, with 10 bases between. Germline assignment: CDR1 SEHNR and CDR2 FQNEAQ (reference sequence). The CDR3 DNA reads as TGTGCCAGCAGCTCAGGGATGGGCGAGCAGTACTTC. Its protein is CASSSGMGEQYF. Based on the CDR3 plus reference TRBV7-9 and TRBJ2-7, the full variable domain is DTGVSQNPRHKITKRGQNVTFRCDPISEHNRLYWYRQTLGQGPEFLTYFQNEAQLEKSRLLSDRFSAERPKGSFSTLEIQRTEQGDSAMYLCASSSGMGEQYFGPGTRLTVT.

The chain has TRBV30 and TRBJ2-3; 9 nucleotides align to TRBD1. Per germline, CDR1 GTSNPN and CDR2 SVGIG (reference sequence). With V trimmed by 2 bases and J by 2 bases, 5 bases remained unmatched. The CDR3 consists of 15 residues. The CDR3 DNA follows: TGTGCCTGGAGTCCCGGACAGGGGAACACAGATACGCAGTATTTT. This sequence encodes CAWSPGQGNTDTQYF.

The chain recombines TRBV6-4 with TRBJ2-7, with TRBD1 as a possible D gene (5 bases). The CDR3 covers 16 residues. Germline-derived CDR1 and CDR2 are MRHNA and SNTAGT. V was shortened by 7 bases and J by 4 bases, with 23 bases between the two germline ends. The CDR3 is CASMIRVKADPYEQYF. In DNA form, the CDR3 reads TGTGCCAGCATGATCAGGGTTAAGGCAGACCCGTACGAGCAGTACTTC.

The chain carries TRBV19 and TRBJ2-7, with 7 bases fitting TRBD1. The CDR3 has 15 residues. The germline CDR1 and CDR2 sequences are LNHDA and SQIVND (reference sequence). J was trimmed by 0 bases and V by 7 bases; bases with no gene match: 9. The CDR3 nucleotides are TGTGCCAGTAACCGGACAGGTGAAGTCTCCTACGAGCAGTACTTC. It is translated as CASNRTGEVSYEQYF.

This sequence joins TRBV3-1 (or the pseudogene TRBV3-2) and TRBJ1-2; TRBD1 agrees at 7 bases. The CDR3 consists of 14 residues. The germline V gene has CDR1 LGHDT and CDR2 YNNKEL (reference sequence). J gave up 7 bases and V 4 bases, and 9 bases lay outside the gene matches. CDR3 in DNA: TGTGCCAGCAGCCCAACCCAAACAGGGGTTGGCTACACCTTC. Its protein is CASSPTQTGVGYTF.

This clone was found once. This chain connects TRBV27 to TRBJ2-5, with 13 bases aligning to TRBD2. Germline lookup yields CDR1 MNHEY and CDR2 SMNVEV (reference sequence). There are 13 residues in the CDR3. Unmatched junction bases numbered 0, after V lost 3 bases and J lost 8 bases. The CDR3 region has the DNA TGTGCCAGCAGTTTGGGACTAGCGGGAACCCAGTACTTC. Its translation is CASSLGLAGTQYF.

This chain links TRBV7-2 with TRBJ1-5; no clear D. Trimming removed 1 base from V and 4 bases from J, with 11 bases in between. Germline V gene sequence: CDR1 SGHTA, CDR2 FQGNSA. This CDR3 spans 15 amino acids. The CDR3 nucleotides are TGTGCCAGCAGCTTAGGGAACAGTGTAAATCAGCCCCAGCATTTT. Translating gives CASSLGNSVNQPQHF.

The J gene is TRBJ1-1, the V gene TRBV5-4, with D maybe TRBD1 (6 bases). CDR1 and CDR2 from the germline V gene are SGHNT and YYREEE (reference sequence). This CDR3 contains 14 residues. V was clipped by 2 bases and J by 8 bases, with 16 bases between them. CDR3 loop: CASSFPTDSQEAFF. The CDR3 region has the DNA TGTGCCAGCAGCTTCCCCACGGACAGCCAGGAAGCTTTCTTT.

V usage is TRBV19 and J usage is TRBJ1-5, with D perhaps matching TRBD1 (5 bases). Germline loops: CDR1 LNHDA, CDR2 SQIVND (reference sequence). The germline V and J ends were trimmed by 11 bases and 4 bases, with 12 bases remaining between them. This CDR3 spans 12 amino acids. The chain's CDR3 is CASQTANQPQHF. The CDR3 nucleotides read TGTGCCTCCCAGACAGCTAATCAGCCCCAGCATTTT.

V usage is TRBV6-5 and J usage is TRBJ1-1, with D perhaps matching TRBD1 (5 bases). The V end was cut by 7 bases, the J end by 1 base, with 13 bases between. The germline CDR1 and CDR2 sequences are MNHEY and SVGAGI. The CDR3 consists of 14 residues. The CDR3 sequence: CASTILGANTEAFF. The CDR3 nucleotides are TGTGCCAGCACTATATTAGGGGCGAACACTGAAGCTTTCTTT.

V gene TRBV25-1 combines with J gene TRBJ1-6, with 7 bases that match TRBD1. V lost 3 bases, J lost 10 bases, and 6 bases stayed unmatched. Germline loops: CDR1 MGHDK, CDR2 SYGVNS. CDR3 size: 14 residues. CDR3 sequence: CASSETGIGSPLHF. The CDR3 bases are TGTGCCAGCAGTGAGACAGGGATCGGGTCACCCCTCCACTTT. The variable domain in full, completed from reference TRBV25-1 and TRBJ1-6, reads EADIYQTPRYLVIGTGKKITLECSQTMGHDKMYWYQQDPGMELHLIHYSYGVNSTEKGDLSSESTVSRIRTEHFPLTLESARPSHTSQYLCASSETGIGSPLHFGNGTRLTVT.

This chain uses TRBV6-2 or TRBV6-3 with TRBJ2-2; TRBD2 matches at 9 bases. Germline V gene sequence: CDR1 MNHEY, CDR2 SVGEGT. The V gene end was trimmed by 0 bases and the J gene end by 2 bases; junction bases not matched to a gene: 13. There are 20 residues in the CDR3. CDR3 in DNA: TGTGCCAGCAGTTACTCGTCTTGGGGCGGGAGGGCACCAAACACCGGGGAGCTGTTTTTT. It codes for CASSYSSWGGRAPNTGELFF.

This clone was seen a single time. The V and J genes are TRBV28 and TRBJ1-5, with TRBD1 identical over 8 bases. V lost 5 bases to trimming and J lost 4 bases; unmatched junction nucleotides: 10. The length of the CDR3 is 16 residues. CDR1 and CDR2 (germline): MDHEN, SYDVKM. The CDR3 bases are TGTGCCAGCAGTGCCCGGACAGGGTTTAGGAATCAGCCCCAGCATTTT. It yields the protein CASSARTGFRNQPQHF. Drawing the rest from reference TRBV28 and TRBJ1-5, the complete variable domain is DVKVTQSSRYLVKRTGEKVFLECVQDMDHENMFWYRQDPGLGLRLIYFSYDVKMKEKGDIPEGYSVSREKKERFSLILESASTNQTSMYLCASSARTGFRNQPQHFGDGTRLSIL.

V gene TRBV19 combines with J gene TRBJ2-2; TRBD2 aligns across 8 bases. CDR1 and CDR2 (germline): LNHDA, SQIVND (reference sequence). The CDR3 totals 15 residues. The V segment lost 4 bases and the J segment 2 bases; nucleotides outside the gene matches: 3. The CDR3 nucleotides read TGTGCCAGTAGTAAACTAGCGGCCAACACCGGGGAGCTGTTTTTT. Translated: CASSKLAANTGELFF.

The J gene is TRBJ2-7, the V gene TRBV2; 8 positions match TRBD1. This CDR3 has 14 amino acids. Germline V gene data show CDR1 as SNHLY and CDR2 as FYNNEI. Trimming cost V 5 bases and J 5 bases; bases outside gene matches: 8. CDR3 nucleotide sequence: TGTGCCAGCAGTAAGGACAGGGTACGGGACGAGCAGTACTTC. This sequence encodes CASSKDRVRDEQYF.

This chain uses TRBV5-1 with TRBJ1-2; D is perhaps TRBD1 (6 bases). The germline V and J ends were trimmed by 4 bases and 5 bases, with 9 bases remaining between them. The CDR3 sequence is 12 residues long. CDR1 is SGHRS and CDR2 is YFSETQ in the germline V gene. This CDR3 reads CASSLDRYGYTF. CDR3 in DNA: TGCGCCAGCAGCCTGGACAGATATGGCTACACCTTC.